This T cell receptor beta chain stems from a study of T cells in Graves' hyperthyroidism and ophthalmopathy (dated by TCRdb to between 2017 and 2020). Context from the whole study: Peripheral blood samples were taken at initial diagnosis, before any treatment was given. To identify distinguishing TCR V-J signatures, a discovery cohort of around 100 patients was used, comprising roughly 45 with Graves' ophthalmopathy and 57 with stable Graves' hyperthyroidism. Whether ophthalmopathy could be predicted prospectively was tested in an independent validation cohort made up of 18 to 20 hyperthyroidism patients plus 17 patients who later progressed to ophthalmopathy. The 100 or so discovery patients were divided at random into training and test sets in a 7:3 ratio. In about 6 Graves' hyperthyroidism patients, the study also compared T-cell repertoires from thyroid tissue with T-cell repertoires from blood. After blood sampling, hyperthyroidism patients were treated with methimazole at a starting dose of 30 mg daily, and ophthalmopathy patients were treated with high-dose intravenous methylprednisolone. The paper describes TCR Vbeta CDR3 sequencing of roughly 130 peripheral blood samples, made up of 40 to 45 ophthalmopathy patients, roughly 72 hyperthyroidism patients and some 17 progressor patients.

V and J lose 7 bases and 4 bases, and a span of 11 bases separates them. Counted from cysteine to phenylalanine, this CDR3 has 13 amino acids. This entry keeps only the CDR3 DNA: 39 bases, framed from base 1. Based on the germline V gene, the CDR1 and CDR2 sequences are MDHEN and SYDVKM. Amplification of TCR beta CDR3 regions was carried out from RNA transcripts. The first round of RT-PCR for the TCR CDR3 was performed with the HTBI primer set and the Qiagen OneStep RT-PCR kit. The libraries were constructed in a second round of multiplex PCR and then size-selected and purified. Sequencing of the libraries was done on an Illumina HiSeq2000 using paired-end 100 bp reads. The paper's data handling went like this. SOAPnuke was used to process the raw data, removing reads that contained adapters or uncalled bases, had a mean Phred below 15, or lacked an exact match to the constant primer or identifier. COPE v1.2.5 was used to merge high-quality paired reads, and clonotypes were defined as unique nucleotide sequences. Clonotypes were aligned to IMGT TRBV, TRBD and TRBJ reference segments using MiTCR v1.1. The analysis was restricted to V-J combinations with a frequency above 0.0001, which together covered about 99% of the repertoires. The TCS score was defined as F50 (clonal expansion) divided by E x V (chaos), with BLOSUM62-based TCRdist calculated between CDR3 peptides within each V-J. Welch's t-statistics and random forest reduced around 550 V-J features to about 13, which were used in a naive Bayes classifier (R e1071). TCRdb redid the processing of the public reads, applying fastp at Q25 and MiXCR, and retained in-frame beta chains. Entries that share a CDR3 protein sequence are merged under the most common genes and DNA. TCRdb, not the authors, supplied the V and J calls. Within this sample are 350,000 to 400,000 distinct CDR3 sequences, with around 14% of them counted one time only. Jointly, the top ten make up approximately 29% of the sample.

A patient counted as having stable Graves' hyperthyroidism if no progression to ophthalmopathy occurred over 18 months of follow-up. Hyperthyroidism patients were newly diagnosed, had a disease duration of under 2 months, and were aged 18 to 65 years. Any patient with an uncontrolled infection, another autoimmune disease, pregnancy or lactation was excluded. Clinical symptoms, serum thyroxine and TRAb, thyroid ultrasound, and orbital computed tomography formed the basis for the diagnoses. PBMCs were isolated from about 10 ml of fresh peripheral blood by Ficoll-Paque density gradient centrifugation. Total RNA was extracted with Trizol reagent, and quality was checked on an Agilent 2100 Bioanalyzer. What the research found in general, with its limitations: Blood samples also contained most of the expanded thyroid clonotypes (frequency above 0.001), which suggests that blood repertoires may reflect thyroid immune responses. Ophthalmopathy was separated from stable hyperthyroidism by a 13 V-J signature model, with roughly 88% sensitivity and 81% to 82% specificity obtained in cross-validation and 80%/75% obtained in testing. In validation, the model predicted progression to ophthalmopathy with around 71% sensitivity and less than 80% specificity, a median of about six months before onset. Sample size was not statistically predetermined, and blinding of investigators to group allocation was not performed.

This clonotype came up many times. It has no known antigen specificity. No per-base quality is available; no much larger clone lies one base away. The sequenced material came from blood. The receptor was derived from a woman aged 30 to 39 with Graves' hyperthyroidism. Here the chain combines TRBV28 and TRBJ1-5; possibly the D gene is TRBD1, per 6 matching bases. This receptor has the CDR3 CASNIGGNQPQHF. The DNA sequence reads TGTGCCAGCAACATAGGGGGAAATCAGCCCCAGCATTTT. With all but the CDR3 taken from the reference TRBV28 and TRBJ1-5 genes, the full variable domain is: DVKVTQSSRYLVKRTGEKVFLECVQDMDHENMFWYRQDPGLGLRLIYFSYDVKMKEKGDIPEGYSVSREKKERFSLILESASTNQTSMYLCASNIGGNQPQHFGDGTRLSIL.